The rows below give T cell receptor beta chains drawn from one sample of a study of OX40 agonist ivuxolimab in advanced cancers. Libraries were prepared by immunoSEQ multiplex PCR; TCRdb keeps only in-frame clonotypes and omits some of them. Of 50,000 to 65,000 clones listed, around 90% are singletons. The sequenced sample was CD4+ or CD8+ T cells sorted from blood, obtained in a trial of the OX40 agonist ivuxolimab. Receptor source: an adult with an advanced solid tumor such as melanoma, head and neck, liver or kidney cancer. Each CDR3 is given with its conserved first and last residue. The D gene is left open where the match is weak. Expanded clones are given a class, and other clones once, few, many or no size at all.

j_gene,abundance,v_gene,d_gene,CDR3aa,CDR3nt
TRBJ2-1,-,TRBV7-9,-,CASSLAYRAEQFF,TGTGCCAGCAGCTTAGCATACAGGGCTGAGCAGTTCTTC
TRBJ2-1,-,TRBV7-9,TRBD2,CASSLGGLAGNEQFF,TGTGCCAGCAGCTTAGGGGGACTAGCGGGCAATGAGCAGTTCTTC
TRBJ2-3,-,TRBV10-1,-,CASRDGREDTQYF,TGCGCCAGCAGGGATGGCCGGGAAGATACGCAGTATTTT
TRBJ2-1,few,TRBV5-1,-,CASSEGNEQFF,TGCGCCAGCAGCGAGGGTAATGAGCAGTTCTTC
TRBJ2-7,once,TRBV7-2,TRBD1,CVSSLALGQGATYEQYF,TGTGTCAGCAGCTTAGCGCTTGGGCAGGGGGCGACCTACGAGCAGTACTTC
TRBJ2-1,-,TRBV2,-,CASSEGTSYNNEQFF,TGTGCCAGCAGTGAAGGTACTAGCTATAACAATGAGCAGTTCTTC
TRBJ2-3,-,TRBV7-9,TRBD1,CASMGQTDTQYF,TGTGCCAGCATGGGACAGACAGATACGCAGTATTTT
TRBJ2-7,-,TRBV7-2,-,CASTLPGEEQYF,TGTGCCAGCACCCTCCCTGGGGAAGAGCAGTACTTC
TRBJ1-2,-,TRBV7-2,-,CASSLAVGQTFSYGYTF,TGTGCCAGCAGCTTAGCGGTCGGACAGACTTTCTCCTATGGCTACACCTTC
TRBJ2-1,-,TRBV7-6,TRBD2,CASSLGTSGSYNEQFF,TGTGCCAGCAGCTTAGGGACTAGCGGGTCCTACAATGAGCAGTTCTTC
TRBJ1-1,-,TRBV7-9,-,CASSRRNTEAFF,TGTGCCAGCAGCCGTAGGAACACTGAAGCTTTCTTT
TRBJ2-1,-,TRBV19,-,CASSIARVLYNEQFF,TGTGCCAGTAGTATAGCACGGGTATTATACAATGAGCAGTTCTTC
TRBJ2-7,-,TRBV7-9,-,CASSLERSAYEQYF,TGTGCCAGCAGCTTAGAGCGGTCCGCCTACGAGCAGTACTTC
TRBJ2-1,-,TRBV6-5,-,CASTDVGSDNEQFF,TGTGCCAGCACGGACGTAGGAAGTGACAATGAGCAGTTCTTC
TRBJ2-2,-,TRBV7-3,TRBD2,CASSLVGTTKDTGELFF,TGTGCCAGCAGCTTAGTAGGGACTACCAAAGACACCGGGGAGCTGTTTTTT
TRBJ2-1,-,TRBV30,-,CAWSVTNNEQFF,TGTGCCTGGAGTGTAACAAACAATGAGCAGTTCTTC
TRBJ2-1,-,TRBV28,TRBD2,CASSLKKWGGPSYNEQFF,TGTGCCAGCAGTTTAAAAAAGTGGGGAGGGCCGTCCTACAATGAGCAGTTCTTC
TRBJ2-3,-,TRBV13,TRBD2,CASSTRGGRGYTDTQYF,TGTGCCAGCAGCACCCGGGGAGGGCGGGGATACACAGATACGCAGTATTTT
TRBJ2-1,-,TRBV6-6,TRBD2,CASSVAGSYNEQFF,TGTGCCAGCAGCGTAGCGGGGTCGTACAATGAGCAGTTCTTC
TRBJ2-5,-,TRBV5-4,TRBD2,CASSLGLAGSQETQYF,TGTGCCAGCAGCCTCGGACTAGCGGGTTCTCAAGAGACCCAGTACTTC
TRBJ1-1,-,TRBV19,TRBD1,CASSTPGQGNEAFF,TGTGCCAGTAGTACCCCCGGACAGGGGAATGAAGCTTTCTTT
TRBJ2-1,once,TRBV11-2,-,CASSLGVGHIGVNEQFF,TGTGCCAGCAGCTTAGGGGTCGGCCATATTGGAGTTAATGAGCAGTTCTTC
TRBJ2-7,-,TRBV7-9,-,CASSPAGDPYEQYF,TGTGCCAGCAGCCCCGCTGGCGACCCCTACGAGCAGTACTTC
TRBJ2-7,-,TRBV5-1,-,CASSSLGPRDEQYF,TGCGCCAGCAGCTCCCTAGGGCCCAGGGACGAGCAGTACTTC
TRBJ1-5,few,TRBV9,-,CASSDGSNQPQHF,TGTGCCAGCAGCGATGGTAGCAATCAGCCCCAGCATTTT
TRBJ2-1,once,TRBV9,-,CASSAAFNSPDSYNEQFF,TGTGCCAGCAGCGCGGCCTTTAATAGCCCCGACTCCTACAATGAGCAGTTCTTC
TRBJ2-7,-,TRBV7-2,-,CASSRLTEGYDEQYF,TGTGCCAGCAGTCGTTTAACTGAGGGTTATGACGAGCAGTACTTC
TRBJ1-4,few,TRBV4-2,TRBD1,CASSFPGQGFENEKLFF,TGTGCCAGCAGCTTCCCGGGACAGGGGTTTGAGAATGAAAAACTGTTTTTT
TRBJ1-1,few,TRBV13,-,CASSLGQLNTEAFF,TGTGCCAGCAGCTTAGGACAGTTGAACACTGAAGCTTTCTTT
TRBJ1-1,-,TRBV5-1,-,CASSLGGDTEAFF,TGCGCCAGCAGCTTGGGAGGCGACACTGAAGCTTTCTTT
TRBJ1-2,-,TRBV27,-,CASREQGTLYGYTF,TGTGCCAGCAGGGAGCAGGGGACGTTGTATGGCTACACCTTC
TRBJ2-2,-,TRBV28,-,CASRLYTGELFF,TGTGCCAGCAGGTTATACACCGGGGAGCTGTTTTTT
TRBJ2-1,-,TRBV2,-,CASERRTNEQFF,TGTGCCAGCGAAAGGAGGACCAATGAGCAGTTCTTC
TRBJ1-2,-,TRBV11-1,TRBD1,CASSFKGTDNYGYTF,TGTGCCAGCAGCTTCAAAGGGACAGATAACTATGGCTACACCTTC
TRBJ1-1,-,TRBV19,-,CASSISLNTEAFF,TGTGCCAGTAGTATCTCGCTAAACACTGAAGCTTTCTTT
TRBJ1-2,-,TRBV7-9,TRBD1,CASSLGTGGTDGYTF,TGTGCCAGCAGCTTAGGGACAGGGGGGACAGATGGCTACACCTTC
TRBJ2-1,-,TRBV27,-,CASSLSSYNEQFF,TGTGCCAGCAGTTTATCCTCCTACAATGAGCAGTTCTTC
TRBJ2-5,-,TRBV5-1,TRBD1,CASSAGQGAGEWQETQYF,TGCGCCAGCAGCGCGGGACAGGGCGCGGGAGAGTGGCAAGAGACCCAGTACTTC